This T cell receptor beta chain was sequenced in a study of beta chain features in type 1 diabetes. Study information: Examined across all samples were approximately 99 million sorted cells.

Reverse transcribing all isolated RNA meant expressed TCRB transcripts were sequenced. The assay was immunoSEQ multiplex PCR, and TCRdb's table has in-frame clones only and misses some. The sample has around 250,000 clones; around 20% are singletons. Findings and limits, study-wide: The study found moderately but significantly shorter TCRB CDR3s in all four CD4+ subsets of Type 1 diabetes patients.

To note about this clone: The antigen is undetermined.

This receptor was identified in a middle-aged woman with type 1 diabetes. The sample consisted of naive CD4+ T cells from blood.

As DNA, the CDR3 is TGTGCCAGCTCACCACGACTAGCGGGTTCCTACAATGAGCAGTTCTTC. It codes for CASSPRLAGSYNEQFF. This chain uses TRBV18 with TRBJ2-1; TRBD2 matches at 10 bases. CDR1 KGHSH and CDR2 LQKENI come from the germline V gene. There are 16 residues in the CDR3. After removal of 1 base from V and 1 base from J, the junction contained 1 base not matched to a gene.